This T cell receptor (beta chain) was observed in a study of human versus mouse CDR3 diversity and MHC coevolution. The protocol was immunoSEQ multiplex PCR, while the TCRdb copy is restricted to in-frame clones and leaves out a portion. The repertoire holds 86,000 or so clones, with around 93% as singletons. CDR3 length: 13 amino acids. Source material: naive CD4+ T cells from blood. Subset specified: CD45RO-negative CD62L-positive naive CD4 T cells. The TCR originated in a person between 30 and 69 years old in good health. The V gene is TRBV5-3, the J gene TRBJ2-5; D possibly corresponds to TRBD1 (6 bases). Matching the DNA end better, TRBJ2-7 makes the J call doubtful. TRBV5-3 is recorded as an ORF, its role being uncertain. The chain's CDR3 is CARSLAGVGEQYF. In DNA, the CDR3 is TGTGCCAGAAGCTTGGCAGGGGTGGGCGAGCAGTACTTC.